These 30 T cell receptor beta chains were all obtained from the same sample, sequenced in a study of blood T cell repertoires in COVID-19. Assay: immunoSEQ multiplex PCR; the TCRdb copy retains only in-frame clones and omits some. The repertoire holds under 200,000 clones, with roughly 86% as singletons. The material sequenced was peripheral blood. The receptors here all came from a man aged 45-60 years with active or convalescent COVID-19.

The DNA of the CDR3 is TGTGCCACCAGCAGTGGGGAGAGCTCCTATAATTCACCCCTCCACTTT. Translating gives CATSSGESSYNSPLHF. The V and J genes are TRBV15 and TRBJ1-6; D gene unclear. V was cut by 3 bases and J by 0 bases, with 9 bases left in between. Germline loops: CDR1 LNHNV, CDR2 YYDKDF (reference sequence). CDR3 length: 16 residues. The entire variable domain, with the rest obtained from reference TRBV15 and TRBJ1-6, is as follows: DAMVIQNPRYQVTQFGKPVTLSCSQTLNHNVMYWYQQKSSQAPKLLFHYYDKDFNNEADTPDNFQSRRPNTSFCFLDIRSPGLGDTAMYLCATSSGESSYNSPLHFGNGTRLTVT.

This CDR3 is CASSQGSLYGYTF. The CDR3 DNA is TGTGCCAGCAGCCAAGGGAGTCTATATGGCTACACCTTC. This rearrangement joins TRBV3-1 (or the pseudogene TRBV3-2) to TRBJ1-2; D is ambiguous. Germline V gives CDR1 LGHDT, CDR2 YNNKEL (reference sequence). With 1 base removed from V and 5 bases from J, the gap between germline ends came to 8 bases. The CDR3 spans 13 residues.

The chain is built from TRBV9 and TRBJ2-1; TRBD1 is a possible D gene (6 bases). Germline loops: CDR1 SGDLS, CDR2 YYNGEE. V was shortened by 7 bases and J by 3 bases, with 11 bases between the two germline ends. The CDR3 loop spans 13 amino acids. The CDR3 protein is CASGHRDYNEQFF. CDR3 in DNA: TGTGCCAGCGGGCACAGGGACTACAATGAGCAGTTCTTC.

The rearrangement joins TRBV23-1 to TRBJ2-1, with 9 positions matching TRBD1. TRBV23-1 carries the ORF label, with uncertain function. Germline trimming cut 0 bases from V and 5 bases from J; bases unmatched to any gene: 8. The CDR3 has 17 residues. The CDR3 spells CASSQSDKDRGDNEQFF. CDR3 nucleotides: TGCGCCAGCAGTCAATCTGATAAGGACAGGGGTGACAATGAGCAGTTCTTC.

V usage is TRBV7-2 and J usage is TRBJ2-2; D may be TRBD1 (5 bases). The V gene's germline CDR1 is SGHTA and CDR2 FQGNSA. The CDR3 is 16 residues long. Deletions cut 0 bases from V and 2 bases from J, with 10 bases between. CDR3 coding DNA: TGTGCCAGCAGCTTAGCGACGACAGTCAACACCGGGGAGCTGTTTTTT. This codes for CASSLATTVNTGELFF.

This chain uses TRBV5-8 with TRBJ1-6, with TRBD1 identical over 10 bases. Germline values: CDR1 SGHTS, CDR2 YDEGEE. J gave up 5 bases and V 3 bases, and 5 bases lay outside the gene matches. The CDR3 covers 16 residues. CDR3 region: CASSWGTGANNSPLHF. The DNA for the CDR3 is TGTGCCAGCAGCTGGGGGACAGGGGCAAATAATTCACCCCTCCACTTT.

The V call is TRBV7-9, the J call TRBJ1-4, with 7 bases lining up with TRBD1. This CDR3 has 16 amino acids. V lost 5 bases, J lost 5 bases, and 11 bases stayed unmatched. The V gene's germline CDR1 is SEHNR and CDR2 FQNEAQ (reference sequence). The CDR3 nucleotides are TGTGCCAGCAGCGCGGGCACGGGACAGCAAAATGAAAAACTGTTTTTT. Residues: CASSAGTGQQNEKLFF.

J is TRBJ1-2 and V is TRBV18; no firm D call. This CDR3 contains 13 residues. CDR1 is KGHSH, CDR2 LQKENI, per germline. Deletions cut 6 bases from V and 6 bases from J, with 14 bases between. This CDR3 is CASSTLDGDGYTF. CDR3 DNA sequence: TGTGCCAGCTCCACCCTGGACGGGGATGGCTACACCTTC. The whole variable domain, remainder taken from reference TRBV18 and TRBJ1-2, is NAGVMQNPRHLVRRRGQEARLRCSPMKGHSHVYWYRQLPEEGLKFMVYLQKENIIDESGMPKERFSAEFPKEGPSILRIQQVVRGDSAAYFCASSTLDGDGYTFGSGTRLTVV.

The chain has TRBV7-6 and TRBJ2-2, with D uncertain. The CDR3 consists of 13 residues. Germline V gives CDR1 SGHVS, CDR2 FNYEAQ. Trimming cost V 5 bases and J 9 bases, with 13 bases left between them. The CDR3 sequence: CASSASVVRELFF. For the CDR3, the DNA is TGTGCCAGCAGCGCCTCAGTGGTCCGGGAGCTGTTTTTT.

The chain recombines TRBV18 with TRBJ2-5; 7 bases line up with TRBD2. Germline V CDR1 and CDR2: KGHSH, LQKENI. The CDR3 covers 13 residues. Germline trimming cut 8 bases from V and 2 bases from J; bases unmatched to any gene: 5. The CDR3 region is CASGPSGQETQYF. CDR3 DNA: TGTGCCAGCGGACCTAGCGGTCAAGAGACCCAGTACTTC.

In this sample, this clone turned up once. The chain recombines TRBV25-1 with TRBJ1-4; D possibly corresponds to TRBD1 (5 bases). This CDR3 contains 15 residues. The germline V gene has CDR1 MGHDK and CDR2 SYGVNS. V was clipped by 4 bases and J by 2 bases, with 11 bases between them. The CDR3 DNA is TGTGCCAGCAGTGCGGGCAGGGCCACTAATGAAAAACTGTTTTTT. It encodes CASSAGRATNEKLFF.

This chain joins TRBV21-1 and TRBJ1-1. TRBV21-1 represents a pseudogene. The CDR3 extends over 12 amino acids. CDR3 sequence reads: CATGLTESEAFF. The CDR3 nucleotides are TGTGCCACCGGACTGACTGAATCTGAAGCTTTCTTT.

J is TRBJ1-3 and V is TRBV4-1; D gene ambiguous. The CDR3 runs to 19 residues. Deletions cut 2 bases from V and 0 bases from J, with 20 bases between. The germline V gene has CDR1 MGHRA and CDR2 YSYEKL. The DNA of the CDR3 is TGCGCCAGCAGCCAACCCGGAGGCAGGACCCAAATCTCTGGAAACACCATATATTTT. Translated, it gives CASSQPGGRTQISGNTIYF.

In DNA, the CDR3 is TGTGCCAGCAGCCTTAGCGGGGGTGGAGATACGCAGTATTTT. Translated: CASSLSGGGDTQYF. This chain joins TRBV5-4 and TRBJ2-3; 9 bases are a match to TRBD2. The junction had 5 bases not matched to a gene; V was cut back by 4 bases and J by 5 bases. This CDR3 is built from 14 residues. CDR1 SGHNT and CDR2 YYREEE come from the germline V gene (reference sequence).

This chain links TRBV6-5 with TRBJ2-7; 8 bases are a match to TRBD1. The CDR3 extends over 14 amino acids. V lost 4 bases, J lost 5 bases, and 7 bases stayed unmatched. Germline V CDR1 and CDR2: MNHEY, SVGAGI. The CDR3 spells CASSWRGTGNEQYF. CDR3 coding DNA: TGTGCCAGCAGTTGGAGAGGGACAGGAAACGAGCAGTACTTC.

This chain connects TRBV6-4 to TRBJ1-5, with D maybe TRBD1 (5 bases). V lost 0 bases and J 6 bases, leaving 6 bases between the germline ends. This CDR3 region has 13 residues. Germline V lookup: CDR1 MRHNA, CDR2 SNTAGT. CDR3 in amino acids: CASSDSRAQPQHF. The CDR3 bases are TGTGCCAGCAGTGACTCCAGGGCTCAGCCCCAGCATTTT.

The chain uses TRBV19 and TRBJ2-3, with TRBD2 matching over 14 bases. Germline-derived CDR1 and CDR2 are LNHDA and SQIVND (reference sequence). The CDR3 sequence is 15 residues long. Trimming took 6 bases from V and 6 from J; bases not matched to a gene: 5. In DNA, the CDR3 is TGTGCCAGTAGGACTAGCGGGAGGGCCGCGGATACGCAGTATTTT. This codes for CASRTSGRAADTQYF.

This chain joins TRBV7-2 and TRBJ1-1; possible D gene TRBD1, 6 bases. V gave up 4 bases and J gave up 2 bases, with 20 bases separating them. Germline assignment: CDR1 SGHTA and CDR2 FQGNSA. This CDR3 region has 17 residues. The CDR3 spells CASSSPKWTETNTEAFF. The CDR3 bases are TGTGCCAGCAGCTCACCGAAATGGACAGAGACTAACACTGAAGCTTTCTTT.

The chain combines TRBV7-6 with TRBJ2-7; possible D gene TRBD2, 5 bases. The CDR3 covers 16 residues. V dropped 0 bases and J dropped 2 bases, with 14 bases sitting between them. CDR1 is SGHVS, CDR2 FNYEAQ, per germline. The CDR3 nucleotides read TGTGCCAGCAGCTTAGCCGGCTCCGGGGAAGCCTACGAGCAGTACTTC. Translated, it gives CASSLAGSGEAYEQYF.

This clone came up once. The chain recombines TRBV2 with TRBJ1-1; 10 bases match TRBD1. The junction had 5 bases not matched to a gene; V was cut back by 3 bases and J by 1 base. The CDR3 extends over 16 amino acids. CDR1 and CDR2 from the germline V gene are SNHLY and FYNNEI. The CDR3 coding sequence is TGTGCCAGCAGTGACCGGACAGGGGGAGGGAACACTGAAGCTTTCTTT. Translation gives CASSDRTGGGNTEAFF.

A few counts support this clone. The chain employs TRBV5-1 and TRBJ2-7, with D perhaps TRBD2 (6 bases). V lost 3 bases and J 3 bases, leaving 13 bases between the germline ends. Per the germline V gene, CDR1 is SGHRS and CDR2 is YFSETQ. The CDR3 length is 14 residues. This CDR3 is CASSWREGDYEQYF. The CDR3 region has the DNA TGCGCCAGCAGCTGGCGGGAAGGTGACTACGAGCAGTACTTC. Based on the CDR3 plus reference TRBV5-1 and TRBJ2-7, the full variable domain is KAGVTQTPRYLIKTRGQQVTLSCSPISGHRSVSWYQQTPGQGLQFLFEYFSETQRNKGNFPGRFSGRQFSNSRSEMNVSTLELGDSALYLCASSWREGDYEQYFGPGTRLTVT.

This clone appeared a few times. The V and J genes are TRBV5-4 and TRBJ2-1; 11 positions agree with TRBD2. Germline V gives CDR1 SGHNT, CDR2 YYREEE (reference sequence). The CDR3 consists of 18 residues. Germline trimming cut 0 bases from V and 1 base from J; bases unmatched to any gene: 6. The DNA of the CDR3 is TGTGCCAGCAGCTTGGTTAGCGGGGGGGCTGGGTCCTACAATGAGCAGTTCTTC. Translated: CASSLVSGGAGSYNEQFF.

This sequence joins TRBV19 and TRBJ1-4; possibly TRBD1 for D (6 bases). V was pared by 3 bases and J by 8 bases, with 13 bases between. This CDR3 region has 14 residues. Germline V gene data show CDR1 as LNHDA and CDR2 as SQIVND (reference sequence). Here the CDR3 reads CASSIPPDREKLFF. Written as DNA, the CDR3 is TGTGCCAGTAGTATCCCACCCGACAGGGAAAAACTGTTTTTT.

CDR3 loop: CASSLGVTFIYNEQFF. CDR3 bases: TGCGCCAGCAGCTTGGGAGTCACGTTTATCTACAATGAGCAGTTCTTC. The rearrangement uses TRBV5-1 and TRBJ2-1; no firm D call. Germline-derived CDR1 and CDR2 are SGHRS and YFSETQ. The length of the CDR3 is 16 residues. Trimming removed 0 bases at V and 3 bases at J, with 13 bases between.

The CDR3 coding sequence is TGCAGCGTTGCGCAGGGTAGGAACACTGAAGCTTTCTTT. It codes for CSVAQGRNTEAFF. The V gene is TRBV29-1, the J gene TRBJ1-1; weak D call: TRBD1 (5 bases). This CDR3 is 13 amino acids long. V lost 4 bases to trimming and J lost 1 base, with 10 bases between them. The V gene's germline CDR1 is SQVTM and CDR2 ANQGSEA.

The rearrangement joins TRBV28 to TRBJ2-5, with a weak D call TRBD1 (7 bases). The V end lost 0 bases, the J end lost 2 bases, and 10 bases lay between the germline ends. The germline CDR1 and CDR2 sequences are MDHEN and SYDVKM. The CDR3 length is 15 residues. As DNA, the CDR3 is TGTGCCAGCAGTTTATGGGCAGGGGGGCAAGAGACCCAGTACTTC. It codes for CASSLWAGGQETQYF.

The chain uses TRBV7-2 and TRBJ1-6; D unresolved. The germline V gene has CDR1 SGHTA and CDR2 FQGNSA. Trimming took 5 bases from V and 7 from J, leaving 6 bases between them. The CDR3 covers 12 residues. The CDR3 DNA sequence: TGTGCCAGCAGCAACTCGAATTCACCCCTCCACTTT. Translating it yields CASSNSNSPLHF.

This clone was counted once. The chain joins TRBV7-3 to TRBJ1-1; D gene unclear. V lost 5 bases and J 0 bases, leaving 13 bases between the germline ends. The CDR3 has 15 residues. Germline-derived CDR1 and CDR2 are SGHTA and FQGTGA. The CDR3 region is CASSLGSTMNTEAFF. CDR3 bases: TGTGCCAGCAGCCTCGGGTCAACTATGAACACTGAAGCTTTCTTT.

The rearrangement links TRBV4-3 to TRBJ2-5; 8 positions agree with TRBD1. The CDR3 contains 16 residues. J gave up 2 bases and V 4 bases, and 9 bases lay outside the gene matches. Germline CDR1 and CDR2: LGHNA and YSLEER. The CDR3 here is CASSLIGTGLQETQYF. In DNA form, the CDR3 reads TGCGCCAGCAGCCTTATCGGGACAGGACTTCAAGAGACCCAGTACTTC.

This clone was detected only a few times. The chain is built from TRBV6-5 and TRBJ1-4; the D gene is possibly TRBD1 (6 bases). This CDR3 is 14 amino acids long. Per the germline V gene, CDR1 is MNHEY and CDR2 is SVGAGI. V dropped 7 bases and J dropped 8 bases, with 17 bases sitting between them. The CDR3 is CASNPGAGEEKLFF. The DNA for the CDR3 is TGTGCCAGCAACCCAGGGGCAGGGGAGGAAAAACTGTTTTTT.